This T cell receptor (beta chain) was identified during a study of cytomegalovirus exposure and HLA in healthy donors. Findings of the study overall: 87-base-pair reads could not separate some V segments, including TRBV6-2 and TRBV6-3.

The PCR employed 60 Vbeta primers together with 13 Jbeta primers. Produced via immunoSEQ multiplex PCR; TCRdb's table is partial and in-frame only. The sample lists some 180,000 clones; over 65% were seen once. The germline CDR1 and CDR2 sequences are PRHDT and FYEKMQ (reference sequence). The CDR3 loop spans 14 amino acids. V was trimmed by 3 bases and J by 5 bases, leaving 10 bases between them. A note on this clone: Its antigen remains unidentified.

Healthy bone marrow donors supplied every sample. The receptor's source is a man aged 18 to 30 in good health and CMV-seronegative. Sequenced material: PBMCs. V usage is TRBV13 and J usage is TRBJ1-4, with D tentatively TRBD1 (5 bases). The CDR3 sequence is CASSFGGRNEKLFF. CDR3 bases: TGTGCCAGCAGCTTCGGGGGGAGGAATGAAAAACTGTTTTTT.